The 18 T cell receptor beta chains given below trace back to one sample, sequenced in a study of radiotherapy plus CTLA-4 blockade in lung cancer. Here immunoSEQ multiplex PCR was the method, and the copy in TCRdb shows in-frame clones only, minus some. Of 55,000 to 80,000 clones listed, around 73% were seen once; the top ten hold 7% to 8.5%. The input for sequencing was peripheral blood, taken from a patient treated with radiotherapy plus ipilimumab. Receptor source: a human donor with non-small cell lung cancer who had a complete response to radiotherapy plus ipilimumab.

This rearrangement joins TRBV15 to TRBJ2-4; D remains unclear. V gave up 1 base and J gave up 0 bases, with 10 bases separating them. This CDR3 has 16 residues. Germline V gene data show CDR1 as LNHNV and CDR2 as YYDKDF (reference sequence). The CDR3 loop reads CATSRGIDVAKNIQYF. CDR3 nucleotide sequence: TGTGCCACCAGCAGAGGGATAGATGTAGCCAAAAACATTCAGTACTTC.

The V gene is TRBV19, the J gene TRBJ1-2; no clear D gene. Trimming took 0 bases from V and 6 from J, leaving 17 bases between them. Germline lookup yields CDR1 LNHDA and CDR2 SQIVND (reference sequence). The CDR3 contains 16 residues. The CDR3 DNA is TGTGCCAGTAGTATAGATCTTGGGAAACTAGTACATGGCTACACCTTC. This codes for CASSIDLGKLVHGYTF.

This clone was counted between two and nine times. This sequence joins TRBV11-3 and TRBJ1-6; TRBD1 is a possible D gene (5 bases). Germline-derived CDR1 and CDR2 are SGHNT and YENEEA. V lost 4 bases, J lost 7 bases, and 14 bases lay in between. This CDR3 has 15 amino acids. The CDR3 loop is CASSSRPEGNSPLHF. The DNA of the CDR3 is TGTGCCAGCAGCTCCAGACCCGAGGGGAATTCACCCCTCCACTTT.

This clone was recorded a few times. A junction end diverges from the germline sequence, so it may reflect a read error. The rearrangement links TRBV7-7 to TRBJ1-1; no clear D. The germline V gene has CDR1 SSHAT and CDR2 FNYEAQ (reference sequence). The CDR3 is 13 amino acids. CDR3 DNA sequence: TGTGCTAGCAGCTCTATCTCGAACGCTGAAGCTTTCTTT. This codes for CASSSISNAEAFF.

CDR3 bases: TGCAGTGCTAGAGAAGAGACCCAGTACTTC. Translated: CSAREETQYF. V gene TRBV20-1 combines with J gene TRBJ2-5; D not certain. CDR3 length: 10 residues. Trimming took off 0 bases at V and 4 bases at J, with 0 bases between the two ends. The germline CDR1 and CDR2 sequences are DFQATT and SNEGSKA (reference sequence).

V is TRBV7-2 and J is TRBJ1-5; perhaps TRBD1 as D (5 bases). CDR1 and CDR2 (germline): SGHTA, FQGNSA. CDR3 length: 14 amino acids. Trimming cost V 1 base and J 7 bases, with 11 bases left between them. In DNA, the CDR3 is TGTGCCAGCAGCTTAGTAAAGGGGCGACAGCCCCAGCATTTT. Residues: CASSLVKGRQPQHF.

The chain has TRBV28 and TRBJ2-1; TRBD2 matches 12 bases. Germline values: CDR1 MDHEN, CDR2 SYDVKM. The CDR3 consists of 15 residues. The trim removed 3 bases at V and 7 bases at J, leaving 4 bases unmatched. The CDR3 bases are TGTGCCAGCAGTTTCACTAGCGGGGGGATTAATGAGCAGTTCTTC. This gives the protein CASSFTSGGINEQFF.

This clone has just a few counts. CDR3 DNA sequence: TGTGCCAGCAGCCGCACGCATGACAATGAGCAGTTCTTC. As protein: CASSRTHDNEQFF. The rearrangement uses TRBV11-3 and TRBJ2-1, with D unclear. V was shortened by 5 bases and J by 5 bases, with 10 bases between the two germline ends. This CDR3 comprises 13 residues. CDR1 is SGHNT and CDR2 is YENEEA in the germline V gene.

V usage is TRBV2 and J usage is TRBJ2-5; a weak D match, TRBD2 (5 bases). CDR3 length equals 15 residues. Deletions cut 6 bases from V and 5 bases from J, with 19 bases between. CDR1 and CDR2 from the germline V gene are SNHLY and FYNNEI. The CDR3 DNA reads TGTGCCAGCAGGGACTCCCCCCTGGGGTCGGAGACCCAGTACTTC. It translates to CASRDSPLGSETQYF.

The V gene is TRBV29-1, the J gene TRBJ2-5; D unresolved. This CDR3 spans 12 amino acids. Trimming cost V 6 bases and J 6 bases, with 14 bases left between them. The V gene's germline CDR1 is SQVTM and CDR2 ANQGSEA. CDR3 sequence reads: CSVDRRTKTQYF. The DNA for the CDR3 is TGCAGCGTAGATCGGCGTACGAAGACCCAGTACTTC.

This clone was counted between two and nine times. The chain uses TRBV30 and TRBJ1-1; 9 bases agree with TRBD1. The CDR3 runs to 15 residues. The V gene's germline CDR1 is GTSNPN and CDR2 SVGIG (reference sequence). V gave up 3 bases and J gave up 5 bases; unmatched junction bases: 10. The CDR3 here is CAWRDHGQGRTEAFF. The CDR3 region has the DNA TGTGCCTGGAGAGACCACGGACAGGGGAGGACTGAAGCTTTCTTT. Looking up the rest from reference TRBV30 and TRBJ1-1 gives the full variable domain: SQTIHQWPATLVQPVGSPLSLECTVEGTSNPNLYWYRQAAGRGLQLLFYSVGIGQISSEVPQNLSASRPQDRQFILSSKKLLLSDSGFYLCAWRDHGQGRTEAFFGQGTRLTVV.

The rearrangement uses TRBV5-6 and TRBJ1-2; no firm D call. The germline CDR1 and CDR2 sequences are SGHDT and YYEEEE. CDR3 length equals 14 residues. Trimming took off 2 bases at V and 0 bases at J, with 8 bases between the two ends. CDR3 sequence: CASSFIDSNYGYTF. CDR3 sequence (DNA): TGTGCCAGCAGCTTCATAGATTCTAACTATGGCTACACCTTC.

The CDR3 DNA follows: TGTGCCAGCAGCGTAACTTTGGCGAGCTCTGGAAACACCATATATTTT. Amino acids: CASSVTLASSGNTIYF. The rearrangement uses TRBV9 and TRBJ1-3; D unresolved. The CDR3 has 16 residues. Trimming stripped 1 base from V and 0 bases from J, with 11 bases between. CDR1 and CDR2 (germline): SGDLS, YYNGEE.

The CDR3 sequence is CASSLSSTQGSGYTF. The CDR3 DNA follows: TGTGCCAGCAGCTTGAGTTCGACCCAGGGGTCTGGCTACACCTTC. The rearrangement links TRBV7-2 to TRBJ1-2, with D possibly being TRBD1 (6 bases). CDR3 length equals 15 residues. CDR1 is SGHTA and CDR2 is FQGNSA in the germline V gene. Deletions cut 3 bases from V and 7 bases from J, with 18 bases between.

This chain joins TRBV11-2 and TRBJ2-7; 9 bases align to TRBD2. The V and J ends lost 3 bases and 1 base, in that order; junction bases with no gene match: 4. From germline, CDR1 is SGHAT and CDR2 FQNNGV. This CDR3 has 15 amino acids. The CDR3 is CASSFGSGGSYEQYV. The CDR3 nucleotides read TGTGCCAGCAGCTTTGGTAGCGGGGGTTCCTACGAGCAGTACGTC.

The gene calls are TRBV5-1 and TRBJ2-5, with 10 bases lining up with TRBD1. The better agreement between TRBJ2-7 and the DNA end casts doubt on the J call. The germline V gene encodes CDR1 SGHRS and CDR2 YFSETQ. This CDR3 spans 14 amino acids. CDR3 DNA: TGCGCCAGCAGTTCGGGGGACAGGGGCTACGAGCAGTACTTC. Translated: CASSSGDRGYEQYF.

The rearrangement uses TRBV6-1 and TRBJ1-1; TRBD1 agrees at 8 bases. From germline, CDR1 is MNHNS and CDR2 SASEGT. V gave up 1 base and J gave up 2 bases; unmatched junction bases: 6. The CDR3 is 16 amino acids. The DNA of the CDR3 is TGTGCCAGCAGTGAAGGGGGGACAGGACTTAACACTGAAGCTTTCTTT. As protein: CASSEGGTGLNTEAFF.

In its sample, this clone was seen once. This rearrangement joins TRBV14 to TRBJ2-3; 7 nucleotides align to TRBD2. The CDR3 is 15 amino acids. The germline V gene has CDR1 SGHDN and CDR2 FVKESK. The junction had 9 bases not matched to a gene; V was cut back by 5 bases and J by 4 bases. The CDR3 spells CASSITSANADTQYF. CDR3 sequence (DNA): TGTGCCAGCAGCATAACTAGCGCCAACGCAGATACGCAGTATTTT.